Here is one T cell receptor (beta chain) with its context. Its antigen is as yet unknown. This CDR3 is 15 amino acids long. The junction had 3 bases not matched to a gene; V was cut back by 0 bases and J by 5 bases. Germline assignment: CDR1 SGDLS and CDR2 YYNGEE. These data belong to a study of graft-versus-host responses after intestinal transplantation. Study context: The whole recipient group had anti-thymocyte globulin induction followed by tacrolimus and steroids for roughly three years.

Repertoires were generated with immunoSEQ multiplex PCR, while TCRdb's copy carries only in-frame clones and drops some. This sample has 100,000 or so clones, with roughly 91% found just once. This clonotype was sampled from a human donor who received an intestinal transplant. The chain carries TRBV9 and TRBJ1-1; TRBD1 aligns across 11 bases. The sequenced sample was unstimulated CD8+ T cells sorted from spleen or lymph node cells, obtained before intestinal transplant. This CDR3 reads CASSVEGTGGTEAFF. For the CDR3, the DNA is TGTGCCAGCAGCGTAGAAGGGACAGGGGGAACTGAAGCTTTCTTT.